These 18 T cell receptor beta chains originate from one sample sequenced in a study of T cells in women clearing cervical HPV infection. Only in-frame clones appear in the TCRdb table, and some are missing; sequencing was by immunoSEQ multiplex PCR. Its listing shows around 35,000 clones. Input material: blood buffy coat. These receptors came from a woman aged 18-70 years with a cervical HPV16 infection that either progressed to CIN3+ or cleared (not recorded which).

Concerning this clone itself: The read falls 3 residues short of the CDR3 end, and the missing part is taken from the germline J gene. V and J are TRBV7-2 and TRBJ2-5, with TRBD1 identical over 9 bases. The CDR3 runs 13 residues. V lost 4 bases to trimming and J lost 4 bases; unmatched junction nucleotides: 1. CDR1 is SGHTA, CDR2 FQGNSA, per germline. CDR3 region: CASSSDRGETQYF. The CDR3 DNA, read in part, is TGTGCCAGCAGCTCGGACAGGGGAGAGACC. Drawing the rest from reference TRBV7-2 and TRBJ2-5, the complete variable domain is GAGVSQSPSNKVTEKGKDVELRCDPISGHTALYWYRQSLGQGLEFLIYFQGNSAPDKSGLPSDRFSAERTGGSVSTLTIQRTQQEDSAVYLCASSSDRGETQYFGPGTRLLVL.

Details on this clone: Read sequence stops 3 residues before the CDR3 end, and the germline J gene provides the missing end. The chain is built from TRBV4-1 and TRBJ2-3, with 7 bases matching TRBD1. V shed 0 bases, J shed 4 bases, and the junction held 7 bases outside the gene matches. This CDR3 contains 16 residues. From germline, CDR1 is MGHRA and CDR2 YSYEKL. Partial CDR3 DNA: TGCGCCAGCAGCCAAGAAGAGGGGGCAAGGGCAGATACG. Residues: CASSQEEGARADT. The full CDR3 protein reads CASSQEEGARADTQYF.

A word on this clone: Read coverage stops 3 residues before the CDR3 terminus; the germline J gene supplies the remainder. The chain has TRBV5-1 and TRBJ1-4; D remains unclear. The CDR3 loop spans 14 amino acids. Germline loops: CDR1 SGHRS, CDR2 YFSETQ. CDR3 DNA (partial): TGCGCCAGCAGCTTGGACCAGAAACGATCACCA. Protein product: CASSLDQKRSP. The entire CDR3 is CASSLDQKRSPLFF.

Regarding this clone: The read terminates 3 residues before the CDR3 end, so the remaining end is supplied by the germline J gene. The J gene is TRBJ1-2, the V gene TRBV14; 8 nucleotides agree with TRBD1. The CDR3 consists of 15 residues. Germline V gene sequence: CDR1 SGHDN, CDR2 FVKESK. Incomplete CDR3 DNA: TGTGCCAGCAGCCCGTACCTCTTGGACAGGGCAGGC. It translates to CASSPYLLDRAG. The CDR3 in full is CASSPYLLDRAGYTF.

The DNA read from the CDR3 is TGTGCCAGCACCGGGGGTGTCGGTGAG. Its protein is CASTGGVGE. The full CDR3 protein is CASTGGVGEQFF. V is TRBV28 and J is TRBJ2-1; a possible D gene is TRBD2 (6 bases). The read comes to an end 3 residues before the CDR3 does, leaving the germline J gene to fill in the end. CDR3 length: 12 residues. CDR1 MDHEN and CDR2 SYDVKM come from the germline V gene. The V gene lost 7 bases and the J gene lost 9 bases, with 13 bases spanning the gap.

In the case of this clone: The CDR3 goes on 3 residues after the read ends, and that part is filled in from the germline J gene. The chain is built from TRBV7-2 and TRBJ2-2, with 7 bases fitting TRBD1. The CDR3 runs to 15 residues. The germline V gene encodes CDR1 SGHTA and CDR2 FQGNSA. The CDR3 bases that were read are TGTGCCAGCAGCTTAAGGGACAGTATTACTTCACCG. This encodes CASSLRDSITSP. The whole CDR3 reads CASSLRDSITSPLFF.

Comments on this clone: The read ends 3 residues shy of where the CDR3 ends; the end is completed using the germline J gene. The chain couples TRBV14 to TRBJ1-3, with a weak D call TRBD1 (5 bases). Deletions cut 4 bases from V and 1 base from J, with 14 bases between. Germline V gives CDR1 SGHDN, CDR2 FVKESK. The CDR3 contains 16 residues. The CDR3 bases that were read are TGTGCCAGCAGCCGGAACAGGAGCCCTTCTGGAAACACC. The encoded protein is CASSRNRSPSGNT. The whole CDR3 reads CASSRNRSPSGNTIYF.

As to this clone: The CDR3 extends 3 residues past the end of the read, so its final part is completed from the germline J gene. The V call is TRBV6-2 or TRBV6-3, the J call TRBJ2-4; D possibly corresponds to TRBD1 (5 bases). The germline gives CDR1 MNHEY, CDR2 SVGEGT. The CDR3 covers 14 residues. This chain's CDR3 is CASSYAREEVGQYF. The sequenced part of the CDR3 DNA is TGTGCCAGCAGTTACGCCAGGGAAGAGGTTGGT.

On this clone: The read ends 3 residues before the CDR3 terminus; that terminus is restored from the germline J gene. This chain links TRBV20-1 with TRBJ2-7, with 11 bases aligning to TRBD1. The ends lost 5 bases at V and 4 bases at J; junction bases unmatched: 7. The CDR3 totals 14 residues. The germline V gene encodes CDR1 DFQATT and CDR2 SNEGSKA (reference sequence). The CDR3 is CSAGTGGITYEQYF. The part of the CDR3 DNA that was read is TGCAGTGCTGGGACAGGGGGAATCACTTACGAG.

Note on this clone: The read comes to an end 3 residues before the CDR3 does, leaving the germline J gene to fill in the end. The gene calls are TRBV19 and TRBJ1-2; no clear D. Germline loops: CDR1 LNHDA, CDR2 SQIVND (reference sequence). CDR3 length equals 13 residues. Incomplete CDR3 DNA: TGTGCCAGTAGTTCCCACCCGACTTACGAC. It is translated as CASSSHPTYD. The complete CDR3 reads CASSSHPTYDYTF.

The CDR3 region is CASSPRNSQETQYF. The part of the CDR3 DNA that was read is TGTGCCAGCTCACCACGAAACAGCCAAGAGACC. V gene TRBV18 combines with J gene TRBJ2-5; D call uncertain. Read sequence stops 3 residues before the CDR3 end, and the germline J gene provides the missing end. Germline lookup yields CDR1 KGHSH and CDR2 LQKENI. The CDR3 has 14 residues. Between the trimmed V and J ends, which lost 1 base and 1 base, there was a span of 7 bases.

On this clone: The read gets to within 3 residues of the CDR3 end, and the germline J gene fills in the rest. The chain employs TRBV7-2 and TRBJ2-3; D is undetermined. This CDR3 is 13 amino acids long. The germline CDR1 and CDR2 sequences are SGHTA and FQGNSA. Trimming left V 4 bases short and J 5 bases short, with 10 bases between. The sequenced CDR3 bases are TGTGCCAGCAGCTCCCTATTCGGAGATACG. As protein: CASSSLFGDT. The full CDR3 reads CASSSLFGDTQYF.

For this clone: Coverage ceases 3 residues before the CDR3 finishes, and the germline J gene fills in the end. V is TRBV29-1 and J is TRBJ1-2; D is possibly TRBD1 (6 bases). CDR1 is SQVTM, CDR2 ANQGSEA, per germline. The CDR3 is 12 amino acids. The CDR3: CSVGGGGETYTF. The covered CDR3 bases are TGCAGCGTTGGGGGAGGGGGAGAGACC.

CDR3 sequence reads: CASSPGANTEAFF. The CDR3 DNA, read in part, is TGTGCCAGCTCACCAGGGGCGAACACTGAA. The rearrangement joins TRBV18 to TRBJ1-1; weak D call: TRBD1 (5 bases). The CDR3 end is not reached by the read, which stops 3 residues before it; the germline J gene fills it in. Germline-derived CDR1 and CDR2 are KGHSH and LQKENI. Deletions cut 2 bases from V and 1 base from J, with 5 bases between. This CDR3 comprises 13 residues.

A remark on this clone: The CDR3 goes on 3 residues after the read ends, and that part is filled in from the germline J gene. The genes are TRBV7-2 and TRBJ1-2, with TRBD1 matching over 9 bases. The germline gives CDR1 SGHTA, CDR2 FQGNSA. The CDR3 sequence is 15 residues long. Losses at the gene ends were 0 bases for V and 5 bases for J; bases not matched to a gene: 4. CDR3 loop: CASSLAVDRGYGYTF. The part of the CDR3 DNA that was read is TGTGCCAGCAGCTTAGCCGTGGACAGGGGATATGGC.

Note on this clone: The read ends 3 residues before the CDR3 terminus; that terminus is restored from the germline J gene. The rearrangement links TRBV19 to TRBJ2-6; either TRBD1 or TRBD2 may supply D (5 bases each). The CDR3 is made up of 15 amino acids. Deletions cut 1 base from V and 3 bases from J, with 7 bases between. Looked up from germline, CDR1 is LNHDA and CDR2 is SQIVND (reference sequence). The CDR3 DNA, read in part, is TGTGCCAGTAGTATAGGAGGGGATGGGGCCAACGTC. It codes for CASSIGGDGANV. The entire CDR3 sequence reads CASSIGGDGANVLTF.

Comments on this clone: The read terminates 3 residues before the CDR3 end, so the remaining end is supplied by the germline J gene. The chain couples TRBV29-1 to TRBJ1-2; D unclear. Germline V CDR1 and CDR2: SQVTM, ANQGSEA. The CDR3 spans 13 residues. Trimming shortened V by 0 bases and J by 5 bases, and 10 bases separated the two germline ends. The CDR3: CSVEDRVKYGYTF. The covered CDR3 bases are TGCAGCGTTGAAGATCGCGTGAAATATGGC. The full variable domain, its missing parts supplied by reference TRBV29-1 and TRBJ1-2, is SAVISQKPSRDICQRGTSLTIQCQVDSQVTMMFWYRQQPGQSLTLIATANQGSEATYESGFVIDKFPISRPNLTFSTLTVSNMSPEDSSIYLCSVEDRVKYGYTFGSGTRLTVV.

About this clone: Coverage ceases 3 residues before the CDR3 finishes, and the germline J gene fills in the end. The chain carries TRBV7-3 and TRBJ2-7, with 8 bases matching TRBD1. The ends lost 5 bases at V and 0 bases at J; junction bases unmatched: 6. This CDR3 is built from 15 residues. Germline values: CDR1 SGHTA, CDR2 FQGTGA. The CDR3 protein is CASSLRDRTSYEQYF. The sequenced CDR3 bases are TGTGCCAGCAGCCTCCGGGACAGGACCTCCTACGAG.